Sequencing of this TCR beta chain was carried out in a study of cytomegalovirus exposure and HLA in healthy donors. Overall study results and limits: Rare TCR sequences predominated, though certain public TCRs were found in many donors.

On this clone: What it recognizes is unknown.

CDR1 is GTSNPN and CDR2 is SVGIG in the germline V gene (reference sequence). The CDR3 runs 13 residues. J lost 10 bases, V lost 0 bases, and 4 bases had no gene match. TCRdb's copy holds only in-frame clones and misses some; the assay was immunoSEQ multiplex PCR. Of 100,000 to 150,000 clones listed, about 88% are singletons. This receptor was obtained from a man aged 25-40 years in good health and CMV-seronegative. The gene calls are TRBV30 and TRBJ2-5; 11 bases agree with TRBD2. Source material: PBMCs. Here the CDR3 DNA reads TGTGCCTGGAGTGTTCTAGCGGGAGGAGTCCAGTACTTC. It is translated as CAWSVLAGGVQYF. Full variable domain (missing parts from reference TRBV30 and TRBJ2-5): SQTIHQWPATLVQPVGSPLSLECTVEGTSNPNLYWYRQAAGRGLQLLFYSVGIGQISSEVPQNLSASRPQDRQFILSSKKLLLSDSGFYLCAWSVLAGGVQYFGPGTRLLVL.